Below are 15 T cell receptor beta chains sequenced from a single sample in a study of OX40 agonist ivuxolimab in advanced cancers. Repertoires were generated with immunoSEQ multiplex PCR, while TCRdb's copy carries only in-frame clones and drops some. The sample gives under 100,000 clones, roughly 92% of which show up once; about 11% is in the top ten. This material consisted of CD4+ or CD8+ T cells sorted from blood, taken in a trial of the OX40 agonist ivuxolimab. Every receptor here comes from an adult with an advanced solid tumor such as melanoma, head and neck, liver or kidney cancer.

The chain carries TRBV9 and TRBJ2-1; D is unresolved. The germline gives CDR1 SGDLS, CDR2 YYNGEE. Trimming removed 0 bases from V and 0 bases from J, with 7 bases in between. The CDR3 covers 15 residues. The DNA for the CDR3 is TGTGCCAGCAGCGTAGTCGGTATCTCCTACAATGAGCAGTTCTTC. Protein sequence: CASSVVGISYNEQFF.

V usage is TRBV10-2 and J usage is TRBJ2-1; no definite D call. CDR3 length: 13 amino acids. Trimming pared 0 bases from V and 10 bases from J, leaving 10 bases between. Germline V gene lookup returns CDR1 WSHSY and CDR2 SAAADI. CDR3 coding DNA: TGCGCCAGCAGTGAGTCCGAGGTCCGCGAGCAGTTCTTC. Translated, it gives CASSESEVREQFF.

This clone was seen just once. CDR3 region: CASRLGLAGYYEQYF. DNA of the CDR3: TGTGCCAGCCGCCTAGGACTAGCGGGGTACTACGAGCAGTACTTC. This sequence joins TRBV7-2 and TRBJ2-7; 12 positions match TRBD2. Trimming cost V 8 bases and J 3 bases; bases outside gene matches: 8. Germline CDR1 and CDR2: SGHTA and FQGNSA. This CDR3 has 15 residues.

The chain uses TRBV30 and TRBJ1-2; D is uncertain. Trimming took off 2 bases at V and 5 bases at J, with 18 bases between the two ends. CDR1 GTSNPN and CDR2 SVGIG come from the germline V gene (reference sequence). The CDR3 is 15 residues long. CDR3 DNA: TGTGCCTGGAGTCTTGATGGGCTGGGCGTTTATGGCTACACCTTC. Translating it yields CAWSLDGLGVYGYTF.

The chain uses TRBV7-6 and TRBJ2-5; D gene ambiguous. This CDR3 region has 14 residues. Trimming removed 2 bases from V and 2 bases from J, with 9 bases in between. From germline, CDR1 is SGHVS and CDR2 FNYEAQ. DNA of the CDR3: TGTGCCAGCAGCTTATGGACCGGGCAAGAGACCCAGTACTTC. Amino acids: CASSLWTGQETQYF.

V gene TRBV5-1 combines with J gene TRBJ1-1; 7 bases are a match to TRBD1. Germline V CDR1 and CDR2: SGHRS, YFSETQ. The CDR3 contains 14 residues. V shed 4 bases, J shed 5 bases, and the junction held 8 bases outside the gene matches. CDR3 DNA sequence: TGCGCCAGCAGCGTTAACAGGGGAAAGACTGAAGCTTTCTTT. The encoded protein is CASSVNRGKTEAFF.

The rearrangement joins TRBV4-3 to TRBJ1-3; 10 positions agree with TRBD1. Germline V lookup: CDR1 LGHNA, CDR2 YSLEER. The CDR3 totals 15 residues. J was trimmed by 1 base and V by 4 bases; bases with no gene match: 1. The CDR3 here is CASSPDRGSGNTIYF. CDR3 coding DNA: TGCGCCAGCAGCCCGGACAGGGGGTCTGGAAACACCATATATTTT.

The CDR3 reads CASSYSTADLSYEQYF. In DNA, the CDR3 is TGTGCCAGCAGCTACTCGACAGCGGACCTTTCCTACGAGCAGTACTTC. The J gene is TRBJ2-7, the V gene TRBV9; D possibly matches TRBD1 or TRBD2 (5 bases each). The CDR3 contains 16 residues. The germline V gene encodes CDR1 SGDLS and CDR2 YYNGEE. V was pared by 4 bases and J by 1 base, with 18 bases between.

The chain joins TRBV6-1 to TRBJ2-1, with D unresolved. Germline assignment: CDR1 MNHNS and CDR2 SASEGT. This CDR3 is 13 amino acids long. V was trimmed by 2 bases and J by 10 bases, leaving 12 bases between them. The CDR3 DNA reads as TGTGCCAGCAGTGAATGGGCAGGAACGGAGCAGTTCTTC. Protein sequence: CASSEWAGTEQFF.

The V gene is TRBV19, the J gene TRBJ2-2; 9 nucleotides line up with TRBD2. Germline V gene lookup returns CDR1 LNHDA and CDR2 SQIVND (reference sequence). Germline trimming cut 1 base from V and 3 bases from J; bases unmatched to any gene: 3. CDR3 length equals 16 residues. CDR3: CASSIAPSGDTGELFF. DNA of the CDR3: TGTGCCAGTAGTATAGCTCCTAGCGGGGACACCGGGGAGCTGTTTTTT.

The chain carries TRBV7-9 and TRBJ1-5; D gene uncertain. The CDR3 is made up of 12 amino acids. The germline V gene has CDR1 SEHNR and CDR2 FQNEAQ (reference sequence). V was cut by 1 base and J by 7 bases, with 5 bases left in between. The CDR3 protein is CASSLGSQPQHF. CDR3 DNA sequence: TGTGCCAGCAGCTTAGGAAGCCAGCCCCAGCATTTT.

J is TRBJ1-4 and V is TRBV19; D is unclear. The CDR3 runs to 14 residues. Trimming took off 4 bases at V and 14 bases at J, with 20 bases between the two ends. The germline V gene encodes CDR1 LNHDA and CDR2 SQIVND (reference sequence). CDR3 nucleotide sequence: TGTGCCAGTAGTAAGTCGGGCGGGCCCAGGATGCTGTTTTTT. This encodes CASSKSGGPRMLFF. The full variable domain, rest sourced from reference TRBV19 and TRBJ1-4, is DGGITQSPKYLFRKEGQNVTLSCEQNLNHDAMYWYRQDPGQGLRLIYYSQIVNDFQKGDIAEGYSVSREKKESFPLTVTSAQKNPTAFYLCASSKSGGPRMLFFGSGTQLSVL.

With respect to this clone: The sample contains more than one DNA sequence encoding this CDR3. CDR3 amino acids: CASSLGQGSYEQYF. In nucleotides, the CDR3 is TGTGCCAGCAGCTTGGGGCAGGGGAGCTACGAGCAGTACTTC. The chain combines TRBV5-6 with TRBJ2-7; tentatively, D is TRBD1 (6 bases). V was clipped by 0 bases and J by 3 bases, with 10 bases between them. The CDR3 is 14 residues long. The germline gives CDR1 SGHDT, CDR2 YYEEEE. The entire variable domain, with the rest obtained from reference TRBV5-6 and TRBJ2-7, is as follows: DAGVTQSPTHLIKTRGQQVTLRCSPKSGHDTVSWYQQALGQGPQFIFQYYEEEERQRGNFPDRFSGHQFPNYSSELNVNALLLGDSALYLCASSLGQGSYEQYFGPGTRLTVT.

This rearrangement joins TRBV6-5 to TRBJ2-1; 11 nucleotides agree with TRBD1. The CDR3 extends over 16 amino acids. With 0 bases clipped from V and 8 bases from J, the junction kept 6 bases outside the gene matches. Germline V gene lookup returns CDR1 MNHEY and CDR2 SVGAGI. The CDR3 loop reads CASSYSSGDRGDEQFF. The CDR3 DNA is TGTGCCAGCAGTTACTCCTCAGGGGACAGGGGGGATGAGCAGTTCTTC.

The gene calls are TRBV27 and TRBJ1-2; 7 bases agree with TRBD1. V dropped 5 bases and J dropped 0; count of bases not matched to a gene: 9. Germline loops: CDR1 MNHEY, CDR2 SMNVEV (reference sequence). The CDR3 extends over 16 amino acids. DNA for the CDR3: TGTGCCAGCAGTCCTAGTCAGGGGGAAGCTAACTATGGCTACACCTTC. Translated: CASSPSQGEANYGYTF.